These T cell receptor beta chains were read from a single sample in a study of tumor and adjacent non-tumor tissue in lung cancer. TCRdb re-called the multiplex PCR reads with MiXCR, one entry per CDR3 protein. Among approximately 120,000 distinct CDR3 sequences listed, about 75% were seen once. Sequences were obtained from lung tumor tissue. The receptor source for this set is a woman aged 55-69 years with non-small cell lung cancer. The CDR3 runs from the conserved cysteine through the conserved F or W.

cdr3_aa: CGSTPLGAHTEAFF
j_call: TRBJ1-1
v_call: TRBV5-5

cdr3_aa: CASLGGRTYERYF
j_call: TRBJ2-7
v_call: TRBV12-3/TRBV12-4

cdr3_aa: CSARGPPNDRAAIHYF
j_call: TRBJ2-4
v_call: TRBV20-1

cdr3_aa: CSASDRISYNEQFF
j_call: TRBJ2-1
v_call: TRBV20-1

cdr3_aa: CSPPGRIQETQYF
j_call: TRBJ2-5
v_call: TRBV20-1

cdr3_aa: CTGSWDRCQPQHF
j_call: TRBJ1-5
v_call: TRBV11-2

cdr3_aa: CASSPRGHIEVFF
j_call: TRBJ1-1
v_call: TRBV28

cdr3_aa: CARSFTDRAGSNEQFF
j_call: TRBJ2-1
v_call: TRBV11-3

cdr3_aa: CGARVVRDRRTNVMNTEAFF
j_call: TRBJ1-1
v_call: TRBV20-1

cdr3_aa: CASSLTSLKPRTYEQYF
j_call: TRBJ2-7
v_call: TRBV28

cdr3_aa: CSARVWTGVDTEAFF
j_call: TRBJ1-1
v_call: TRBV20-1

cdr3_aa: CAWRTGTYNEQFF
j_call: TRBJ2-1
v_call: TRBV30

cdr3_aa: CASSTDRGSFFGLNTPLHF
j_call: TRBJ1-6
v_call: TRBV11-3

cdr3_aa: CSASGDTGKLFF
j_call: TRBJ2-2
v_call: TRBV20-1

cdr3_aa: CASSLERVGKQYF
j_call: TRBJ2-7
v_call: TRBV11-2

cdr3_aa: CASTTGLAGSYDQYF
j_call: TRBJ2-7
v_call: TRBV7-2

cdr3_aa: CASSLYVDEKLFF
j_call: TRBJ1-4
v_call: TRBV5-4

cdr3_aa: CAGSQVTGIKFNEQFF
j_call: TRBJ2-1
v_call: TRBV4-3

cdr3_aa: CASNFGQGVGTGELFF
j_call: TRBJ2-2
v_call: TRBV5-4

cdr3_aa: CSALGHLNQPQHF
j_call: TRBJ1-5
v_call: TRBV20-1

cdr3_aa: CSVRVPGANVLTF
j_call: TRBJ2-6
v_call: TRBV20-1